The entry that follows covers one T cell receptor beta chain sequence. As yet, its antigen is unknown. This record comes from a study of T cell repertoires in cytomegalovirus infection. The wider study: Public TCR beta signatures marked donors with CMV infection and the matching HLA.

Trimming pared 7 bases from V and 7 bases from J, leaving 16 bases between. This CDR3 has 13 amino acids. Germline lookup yields CDR1 SNHLY and CDR2 FYNNEI. Study-level findings and limits: The cumulative frequency of public TCR beta families distinguished individuals who carried CMV together with the relevant HLA. In two of eight donors, the top clonotype was HLA-C-restricted CMV-specific.

MiXCR, applied by TCRdb to the reads, yields one record per CDR3 protein. The sample has roughly 120,000 distinct CDR3 sequences, roughly a tenth seen once. The rearrangement uses TRBV2 and TRBJ1-2; D is uncertain. The specimen was PBMCs, sequenced either directly or after in vitro stimulation (not recorded which). This TCR was recovered from a human donor in good health (CMV status not recorded). Some clones in this sample may be carry-over from other donors' samples. CDR3 sequence (DNA): TGTGCCAGCACCGTCAATGGCGTGAGTGGCTACACCTTC. It translates to CASTVNGVSGYTF.